The clone carrying this T cell receptor beta chain was found a few times. The sample originates from a study of blood T cell repertoires in COVID-19. CDR3 length equals 14 residues. The ends lost 5 bases at V and 4 bases at J; junction bases unmatched: 4. Germline CDR1 and CDR2: LGHDT and YNNKEL (reference sequence). Produced via immunoSEQ multiplex PCR; TCRdb's table is partial and in-frame only. The sample has some 83,000 clones; about 90% are singletons. J is TRBJ1-5 and V is TRBV3-1 (or the pseudogene TRBV3-2), with TRBD1 matching 8 bases. Source material: peripheral blood. This TCR derives from a man older than 75 in a cohort sampled during active COVID-19. CDR3: CASSAGTGNQPQHF. DNA for the CDR3: TGTGCCAGCAGCGCTGGGACAGGTAATCAGCCCCAGCATTTT.